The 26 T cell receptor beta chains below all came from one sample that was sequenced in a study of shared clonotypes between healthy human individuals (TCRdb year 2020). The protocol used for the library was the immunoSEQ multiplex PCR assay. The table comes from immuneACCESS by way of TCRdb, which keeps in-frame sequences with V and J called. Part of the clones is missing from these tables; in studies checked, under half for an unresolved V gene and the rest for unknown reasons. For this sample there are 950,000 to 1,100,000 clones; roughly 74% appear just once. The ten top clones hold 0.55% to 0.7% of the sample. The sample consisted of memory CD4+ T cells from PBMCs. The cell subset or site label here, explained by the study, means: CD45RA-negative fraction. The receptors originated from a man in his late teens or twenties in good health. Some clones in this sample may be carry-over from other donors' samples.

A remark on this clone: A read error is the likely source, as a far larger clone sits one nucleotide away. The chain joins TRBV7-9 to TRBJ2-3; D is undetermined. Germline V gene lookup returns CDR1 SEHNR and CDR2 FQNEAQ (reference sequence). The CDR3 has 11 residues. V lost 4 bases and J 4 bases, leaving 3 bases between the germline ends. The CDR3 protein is CASSSPDTQYF. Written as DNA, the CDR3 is TGTGCCAGCAGCTCCCCAGATACGCAGTATTTT.

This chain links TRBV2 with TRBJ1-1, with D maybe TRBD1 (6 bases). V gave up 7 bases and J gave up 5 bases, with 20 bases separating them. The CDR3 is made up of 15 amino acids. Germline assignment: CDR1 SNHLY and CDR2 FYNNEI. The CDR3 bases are TGTGCCAGCACCCCCCACTGGGGGGCGGGTACTGAAGCTTTCTTT. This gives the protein CASTPHWGAGTEAFF.

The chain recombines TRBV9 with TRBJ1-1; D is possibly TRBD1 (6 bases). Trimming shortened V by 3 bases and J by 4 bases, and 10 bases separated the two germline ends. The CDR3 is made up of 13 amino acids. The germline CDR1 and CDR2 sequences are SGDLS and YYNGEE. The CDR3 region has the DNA TGTGCCAGCAGCGAGAACAGGGCCACTGAAGCTTTCTTT. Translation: CASSENRATEAFF.

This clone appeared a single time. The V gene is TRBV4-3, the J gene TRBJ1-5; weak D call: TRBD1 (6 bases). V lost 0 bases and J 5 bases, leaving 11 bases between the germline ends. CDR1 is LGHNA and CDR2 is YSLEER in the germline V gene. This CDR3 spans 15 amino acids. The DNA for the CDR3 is TGCGCCAGCAGCCAAGACTCCAGGGGTTATCAGCCCCAGCATTTT. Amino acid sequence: CASSQDSRGYQPQHF.

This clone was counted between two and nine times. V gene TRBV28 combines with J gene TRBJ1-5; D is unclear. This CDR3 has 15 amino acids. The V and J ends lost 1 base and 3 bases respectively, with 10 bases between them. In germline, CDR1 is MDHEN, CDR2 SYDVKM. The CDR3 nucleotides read TGTGCCAGCAGTTTATTCGGGCCTTCCAATCAGCCCCAGCATTTT. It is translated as CASSLFGPSNQPQHF.

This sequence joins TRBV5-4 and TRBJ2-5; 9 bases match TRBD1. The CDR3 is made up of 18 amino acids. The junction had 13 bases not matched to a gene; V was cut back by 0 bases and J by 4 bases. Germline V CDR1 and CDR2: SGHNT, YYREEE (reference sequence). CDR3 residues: CASSLGVNWGQGLETQYF. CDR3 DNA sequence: TGTGCCAGCAGCTTGGGAGTGAATTGGGGACAGGGCTTAGAGACCCAGTACTTC.

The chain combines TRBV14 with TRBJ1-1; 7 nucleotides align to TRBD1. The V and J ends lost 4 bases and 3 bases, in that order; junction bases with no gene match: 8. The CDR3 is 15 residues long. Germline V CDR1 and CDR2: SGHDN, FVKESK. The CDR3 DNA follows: TGTGCCAGCAGCCGACTAGGGGGCGAGGACACTGAAGCTTTCTTT. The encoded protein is CASSRLGGEDTEAFF.

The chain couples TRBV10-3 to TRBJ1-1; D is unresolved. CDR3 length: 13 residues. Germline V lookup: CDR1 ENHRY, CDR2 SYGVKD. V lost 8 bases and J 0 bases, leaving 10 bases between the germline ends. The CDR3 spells CAIDTTLNTEAFF. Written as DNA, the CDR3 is TGTGCCATCGACACCACCTTGAACACTGAAGCTTTCTTT.

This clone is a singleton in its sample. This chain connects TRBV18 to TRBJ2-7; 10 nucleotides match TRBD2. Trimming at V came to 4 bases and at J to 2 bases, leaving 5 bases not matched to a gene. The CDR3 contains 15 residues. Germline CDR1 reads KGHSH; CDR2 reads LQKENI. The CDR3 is CASSRWTSGPYEQYF. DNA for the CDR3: TGTGCCAGCTCACGTTGGACTAGCGGACCCTACGAGCAGTACTTC. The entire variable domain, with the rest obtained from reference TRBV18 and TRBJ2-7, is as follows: NAGVMQNPRHLVRRRGQEARLRCSPMKGHSHVYWYRQLPEEGLKFMVYLQKENIIDESGMPKERFSAEFPKEGPSILRIQQVVRGDSAAYFCASSRWTSGPYEQYFGPGTRLTVT.

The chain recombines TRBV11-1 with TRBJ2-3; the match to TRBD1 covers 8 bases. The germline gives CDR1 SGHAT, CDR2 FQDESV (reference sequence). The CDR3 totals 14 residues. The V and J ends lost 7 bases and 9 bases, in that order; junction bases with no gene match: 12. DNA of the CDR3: TGTGCCAGCATCGACCAGGGGGCGTCCGGGACGCAGTATTTT. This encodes CASIDQGASGTQYF.

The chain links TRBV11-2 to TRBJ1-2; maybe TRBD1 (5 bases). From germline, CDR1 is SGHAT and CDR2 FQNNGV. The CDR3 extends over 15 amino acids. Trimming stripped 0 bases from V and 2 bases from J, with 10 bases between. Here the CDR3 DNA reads TGTGCCAGCAGCTTAGATCTCCGGGGGAACTATGGCTACACCTTC. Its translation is CASSLDLRGNYGYTF.

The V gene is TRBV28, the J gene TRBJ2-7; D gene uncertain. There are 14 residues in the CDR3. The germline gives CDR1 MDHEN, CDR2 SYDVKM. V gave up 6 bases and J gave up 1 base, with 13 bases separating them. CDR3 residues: CASRTLGGSYEQYF. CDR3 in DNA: TGTGCCAGCAGGACTCTAGGTGGTTCCTACGAGCAGTACTTC.

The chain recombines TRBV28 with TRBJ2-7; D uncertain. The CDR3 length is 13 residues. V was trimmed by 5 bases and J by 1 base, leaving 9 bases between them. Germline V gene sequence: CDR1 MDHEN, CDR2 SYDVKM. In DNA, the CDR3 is TGTGCCAGCAGTCACCGAGGATCCTACGAGCAGTACTTC. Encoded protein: CASSHRGSYEQYF.

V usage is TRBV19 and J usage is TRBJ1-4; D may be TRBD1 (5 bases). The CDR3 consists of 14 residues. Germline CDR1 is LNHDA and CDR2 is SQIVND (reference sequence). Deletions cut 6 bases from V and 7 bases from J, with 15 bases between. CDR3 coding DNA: TGTGCCAGTAGGAACCACGGGGCGGTTGAAAAACTGTTTTTT. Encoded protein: CASRNHGAVEKLFF.

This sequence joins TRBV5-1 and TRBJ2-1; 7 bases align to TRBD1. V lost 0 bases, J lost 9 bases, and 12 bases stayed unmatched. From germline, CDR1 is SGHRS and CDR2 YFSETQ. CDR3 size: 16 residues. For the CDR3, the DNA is TGCGCCAGCAGCTTGGGCCCCCCACAGAGGGGGCGTGAGCAGTTCTTC. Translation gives CASSLGPPQRGREQFF.

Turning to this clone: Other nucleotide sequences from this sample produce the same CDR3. The CDR3 DNA reads TGTGCCAGCAGTGGAGACACAGATACGCAGTATTTT. This translates into CASSGDTDTQYF. This chain links TRBV2 with TRBJ2-3; D unresolved. CDR1 is SNHLY and CDR2 is FYNNEI in the germline V gene. The length of the CDR3 is 12 residues. Trimming left V 4 bases short and J 2 bases short, with 4 bases between.

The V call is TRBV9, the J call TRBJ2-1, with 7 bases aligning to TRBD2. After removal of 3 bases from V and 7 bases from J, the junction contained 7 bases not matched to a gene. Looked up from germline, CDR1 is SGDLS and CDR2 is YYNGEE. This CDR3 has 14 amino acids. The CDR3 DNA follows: TGTGCCAGCAGCGCTATCGCGGGAGTGAATGAGCAGTTCTTC. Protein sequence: CASSAIAGVNEQFF. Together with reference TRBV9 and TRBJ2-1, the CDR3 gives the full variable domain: DSGVTQTPKHLITATGQRVTLRCSPRSGDLSVYWYQQSLDQGLQFLIQYYNGEERAKGNILERFSAQQFPDLHSELNLSSLELGDSALYFCASSAIAGVNEQFFGPGTRLTVL.

The CDR3 region has the DNA TGTGCCAGCCGGCTGGGTACGCAGTATTTT. Translation: CASRLGTQYF. This chain connects TRBV21-1 to TRBJ2-3. TRBV21-1 is assigned pseudogene status. The CDR3 length is 10 residues.

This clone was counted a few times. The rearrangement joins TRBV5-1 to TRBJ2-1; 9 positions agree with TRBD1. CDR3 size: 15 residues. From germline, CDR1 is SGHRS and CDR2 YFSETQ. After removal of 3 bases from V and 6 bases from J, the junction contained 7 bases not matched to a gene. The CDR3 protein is CASSSPGQGGNEQFF. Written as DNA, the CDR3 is TGCGCCAGCAGCTCCCCGGGACAGGGCGGCAATGAGCAGTTCTTC.

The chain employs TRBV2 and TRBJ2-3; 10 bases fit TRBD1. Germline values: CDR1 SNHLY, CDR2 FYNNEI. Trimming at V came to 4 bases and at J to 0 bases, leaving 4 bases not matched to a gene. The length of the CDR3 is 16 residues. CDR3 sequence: CASSGRDRGSTDTQYF. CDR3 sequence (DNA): TGTGCCAGCAGTGGCCGGGACAGGGGAAGCACAGATACGCAGTATTTT.

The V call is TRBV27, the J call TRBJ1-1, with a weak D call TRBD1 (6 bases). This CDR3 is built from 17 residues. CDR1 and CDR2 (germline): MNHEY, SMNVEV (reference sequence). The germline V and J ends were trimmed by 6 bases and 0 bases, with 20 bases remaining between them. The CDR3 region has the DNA TGTGCCAGCAGCCTAGGGGGTATGGGTGGTTTGAACACTGAAGCTTTCTTT. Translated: CASSLGGMGGLNTEAFF.

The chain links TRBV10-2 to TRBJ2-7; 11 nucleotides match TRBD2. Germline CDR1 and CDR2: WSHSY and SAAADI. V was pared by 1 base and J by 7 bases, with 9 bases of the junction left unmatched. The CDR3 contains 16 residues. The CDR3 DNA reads TGCGCCAGCAGTGAGTTCGGGACTAGCGGTTTGGGGGAGCAGTACTTC. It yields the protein CASSEFGTSGLGEQYF.

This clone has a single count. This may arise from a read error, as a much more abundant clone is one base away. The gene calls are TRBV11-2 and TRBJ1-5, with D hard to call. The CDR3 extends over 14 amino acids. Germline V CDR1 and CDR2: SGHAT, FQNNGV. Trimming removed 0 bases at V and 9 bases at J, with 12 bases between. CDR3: CASSLDGGSRPQHF. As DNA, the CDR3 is TGTGCCAGCAGCTTAGATGGAGGGTCGCGGCCCCAGCATTTT.

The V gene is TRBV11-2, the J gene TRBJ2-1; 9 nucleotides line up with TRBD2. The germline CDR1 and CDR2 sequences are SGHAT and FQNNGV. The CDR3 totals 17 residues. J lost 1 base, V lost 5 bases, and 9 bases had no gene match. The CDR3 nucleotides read TGTGCCAGCAGCACTAGAGGGGCGGGAGGGTCCTACAATGAGCAGTTCTTC. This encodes CASSTRGAGGSYNEQFF.

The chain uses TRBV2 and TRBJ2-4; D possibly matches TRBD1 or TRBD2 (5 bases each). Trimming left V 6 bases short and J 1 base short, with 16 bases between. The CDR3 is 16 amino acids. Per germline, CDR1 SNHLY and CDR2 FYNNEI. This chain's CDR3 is CASRGPTTIAKNIQYF. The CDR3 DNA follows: TGTGCCAGCAGGGGGCCCACGACTATCGCCAAAAACATTCAGTACTTC.

CDR3 loop: CSALGDYEQYF. CDR3 nucleotides: TGCAGTGCCCTAGGGGATTACGAGCAGTACTTC. The rearrangement joins TRBV20-1 to TRBJ2-7, with a possible D match to TRBD1 (5 bases). Germline V lookup: CDR1 DFQATT, CDR2 SNEGSKA (reference sequence). V was cut by 6 bases and J by 4 bases, with 10 bases left in between. The CDR3 totals 11 residues.